This T cell receptor (beta chain) is drawn from a study of cytomegalovirus exposure and HLA in healthy donors. Study summary: Within the Caucasian-associated ancestry cluster were 65% to 85% of the roughly 400 genotyped donors. Broader study findings: Association of a missense DCLRE1C variant with TCR beta V- and J-gene trimming was reported in a later analysis.

Each donor's status was that of a healthy bone marrow donor. The donors, nominally healthy at sampling, likely had unrecorded immune exposures. 60 Vbeta and 13 Jbeta primers were used in PCR. This table comes from immunoSEQ multiplex PCR, and its TCRdb copy is limited to in-frame clones, with some not included. The data contain around 110,000 clones, roughly 77% of them seen just once; the ten biggest clones take up 2.5%. This clone has only one observation. As yet, its antigen is unknown. Germline V gene lookup returns CDR1 SGHTA and CDR2 FQGNSA. The V end was cut by 1 base, the J end by 7 bases, with 13 bases between. The length of the CDR3 is 14 residues.

The material sequenced was PBMCs. The sequence came from a man in his forties in good health and CMV-seronegative. The chain links TRBV7-2 to TRBJ1-2; D may be TRBD1 (6 bases). CDR3 loop: CASSLVGRGSGYTF. The CDR3 coding sequence is TGTGCCAGCAGCTTAGTGGGCAGGGGCTCTGGCTACACCTTC.